The 28 T cell receptor beta chains given below trace back to one sample, sequenced in a study of cytomegalovirus exposure and HLA in healthy donors. 60 Vbeta and 13 Jbeta primers were used in PCR. Clones were sequenced by immunoSEQ multiplex PCR, and TCRdb holds only the in-frame ones, with some missing. The repertoire holds tens of thousands of clones, with about 80% as singletons. The source material was PBMCs. The receptors shown here come from a woman aged 50 to 60 in good health and CMV-seropositive.

The chain is built from TRBV30 and TRBJ1-5; 7 nucleotides agree with TRBD1. This CDR3 spans 15 amino acids. V dropped 5 bases and J dropped 3; count of bases not matched to a gene: 10. Germline values: CDR1 GTSNPN, CDR2 SVGIG (reference sequence). The CDR3 spells CAWATGTASNQPQHF. DNA for the CDR3: TGTGCCTGGGCCACCGGGACAGCCTCCAATCAGCCCCAGCATTTT.

This clone turned up a few times. The chain has TRBV19 and TRBJ2-2; TRBD1 matches at 11 bases. The CDR3 covers 13 residues. The germline CDR1 and CDR2 sequences are LNHDA and SQIVND (reference sequence). Unmatched junction bases numbered 10, after V lost 10 bases and J lost 12 bases. CDR3 residues: CATKSGQGGKLFF. CDR3 coding DNA: TGTGCCACAAAATCGGGACAGGGGGGGAAGCTGTTTTTT. Supplemented by reference TRBV19 and TRBJ2-2, the full variable domain reads DGGITQSPKYLFRKEGQNVTLSCEQNLNHDAMYWYRQDPGQGLRLIYYSQIVNDFQKGDIAEGYSVSREKKESFPLTVTSAQKNPTAFYLCATKSGQGGKLFFGEGSRLTVL.

This clone came up a few times. This chain joins TRBV7-8 and TRBJ2-1; 14 bases are shared with TRBD2. The CDR3 is 16 residues long. Germline CDR1 is SGHVS and CDR2 is FQNEAQ. V lost 4 bases, J lost 10 bases, and 9 bases stayed unmatched. CDR3 protein: CASSSPGLAGVFEQFF. The CDR3 region has the DNA TGTGCCAGCAGCTCCCCGGGACTAGCGGGGGTGTTCGAGCAGTTCTTC.

The chain is built from TRBV5-4 and TRBJ2-2, with a tentative D call TRBD2 (5 bases). CDR3 length: 15 residues. Germline V CDR1 and CDR2: SGHNT, YYREEE (reference sequence). The ends were cut back, 1 base at V and 1 base at J, with 8 bases in the middle. The chain's CDR3 is CASSLPAGNTGELFF. CDR3 bases: TGTGCCAGCAGCTTGCCGGCGGGGAACACCGGGGAGCTGTTTTTT.

The V and J genes are TRBV2 and TRBJ1-1; D possibly corresponds to TRBD1 (5 bases). Trimming cost V 4 bases and J 4 bases, with 13 bases left between them. The CDR3 extends over 14 amino acids. From germline, CDR1 is SNHLY and CDR2 FYNNEI. The DNA for the CDR3 is TGTGCCAGCAGTGTGATGGGGGGAGGCACTGAAGCTTTCTTT. This encodes CASSVMGGGTEAFF.

This clone was seen only a few times. The rearrangement uses TRBV18 and TRBJ2-7; possible D gene TRBD2, 6 bases. The CDR3 contains 13 residues. CDR1 is KGHSH, CDR2 LQKENI, per germline. The V end lost 1 base, the J end lost 6 bases, and 10 bases lay between the germline ends. CDR3 nucleotide sequence: TGTGCCAGCTCACCACTGGCGGGGACCGAGCAGTACGTC. Translation gives CASSPLAGTEQYV.

V and J are TRBV11-3 and TRBJ2-2; no clear D gene. V lost 4 bases, J lost 4 bases, and 7 bases lay in between. The CDR3 spans 13 residues. CDR1 is SGHNT and CDR2 is YENEEA in the germline V gene. Here the CDR3 reads CASSSISTGELFF. In nucleotides, the CDR3 is TGTGCCAGCAGCTCTATTAGCACCGGGGAGCTGTTTTTT.

The chain joins TRBV7-3 to TRBJ2-5; D is perhaps TRBD1 (6 bases). CDR3 length: 13 residues. Germline CDR1 reads SGHTA; CDR2 reads FQGTGA. Deletions cut 5 bases from V and 5 bases from J, with 12 bases between. CDR3 protein: CASSAGAGETQYF. CDR3 sequence (DNA): TGTGCCAGCAGCGCAGGGGCAGGGGAGACCCAGTACTTC.

V usage is TRBV6-8 and J usage is TRBJ2-3, with 11 bases fitting TRBD2. The CDR3 totals 14 residues. V shed 8 bases and J 3 bases; nucleotides not matched to a gene: 4. Germline V gene sequence: CDR1 MNHGY, CDR2 SAAAGT. Here the CDR3 reads CASFIAGGTDTQYF. The CDR3 DNA reads as TGTGCCAGCTTCATAGCGGGGGGGACAGATACGCAGTATTTT.

This clone was detected only a few times. Other nucleotide sequences from this sample produce the same CDR3. The chain joins TRBV6-5 to TRBJ2-1; the D gene is possibly TRBD1 (5 bases). Trimming stripped 2 bases from V and 0 bases from J, with 8 bases between. The CDR3 spans 15 residues. From germline, CDR1 is MNHEY and CDR2 SVGAGI. CDR3 residues: CASSYGASSYNEQFF. The CDR3 region has the DNA TGTGCCAGCAGTTACGGGGCGAGCTCCTACAATGAGCAGTTCTTC.

V and J are TRBV5-8 and TRBJ2-5, with D possibly TRBD2 on 5 matching bases. Germline CDR1 and CDR2: SGHTS and YDEGEE. The CDR3 runs 15 residues. V lost 4 bases and J 2 bases, leaving 15 bases between the germline ends. The CDR3, as DNA: TGTGCCAGCAGCCCCACGACCGGGATGCAAGAGACCCAGTACTTC. Translating it yields CASSPTTGMQETQYF.

This chain uses TRBV21-1 with TRBJ2-1; the DNA was not compared with TRBD2, the D call given in the table. TRBV21-1 is a pseudogene. The CDR3 has 20 residues. In DNA form, the CDR3 reads TGTGCCAGCAGCAAAACCTCTACCAGACTAGCGGGAGTCTCATACAATGAGCAGTTCTTC. Residues: CASSKTSTRLAGVSYNEQFF.

V is TRBV28 and J is TRBJ2-7; no definite D call. Trimming pared 5 bases from V and 2 bases from J, leaving 4 bases between. The length of the CDR3 is 11 residues. The germline V gene has CDR1 MDHEN and CDR2 SYDVKM. CDR3 residues: CASSGAYEQYV. CDR3 DNA: TGTGCCAGCAGTGGGGCCTACGAGCAGTACGTC.

This chain joins TRBV5-1 and TRBJ1-6, with TRBD1 matching 8 bases. This CDR3 has 15 residues. Per the germline V gene, CDR1 is SGHRS and CDR2 is YFSETQ. With V trimmed by 3 bases and J by 9 bases, 8 bases remained unmatched. This CDR3 reads CASSWGDRKISPLHF. The DNA of the CDR3 is TGCGCCAGCAGCTGGGGGGACAGGAAAATTTCACCCCTCCACTTT.

This chain connects TRBV5-5 to TRBJ2-5; D remains unclear. CDR1 SGHKS and CDR2 YYEKEE come from the germline V gene (reference sequence). With 2 bases removed from V and 2 bases from J, the gap between germline ends came to 7 bases. This CDR3 is 13 amino acids long. This chain's CDR3 is CASSFWQQETQYF. In nucleotides, the CDR3 is TGTGCCAGCAGCTTTTGGCAGCAAGAGACCCAGTACTTC.

The chain employs TRBV10-1 and TRBJ1-1, with 7 nucleotides matching TRBD1. This CDR3 spans 15 amino acids. Per germline, CDR1 WNHNN and CDR2 SYGVQD (reference sequence). V gave up 6 bases and J gave up 4 bases; unmatched junction bases: 11. The CDR3 nucleotides read TGCGCCAGCAGACCCCGACAGGGCCTACCCACTGAAGCTTTCTTT. Protein sequence: CASRPRQGLPTEAFF.

This chain connects TRBV5-8 to TRBJ2-1; 7 bases match TRBD1. Trimming cost V 2 bases and J 15 bases; bases outside gene matches: 8. Germline V lookup: CDR1 SGHTS, CDR2 YDEGEE. The CDR3 runs to 12 residues. In DNA, the CDR3 is TGTGCCAGCAGCTTCATCGACAGGGTTTTGTTCTTC. Its protein is CASSFIDRVLFF.

The table lists this clone with a count of one. The gene calls are TRBV5-4 and TRBJ2-3; 12 nucleotides agree with TRBD2. CDR3 length: 16 amino acids. The V and J ends lost 4 bases and 4 bases, in that order; junction bases with no gene match: 7. Germline V lookup: CDR1 SGHNT, CDR2 YYREEE (reference sequence). The CDR3: CASSHKLAGGPDTQYF. The CDR3 bases are TGTGCCAGCAGCCATAAACTAGCGGGAGGCCCAGATACGCAGTATTTT.

The genes are TRBV13 and TRBJ2-1; D possibly corresponds to TRBD2 (6 bases). CDR1 is PRHDT and CDR2 is FYEKMQ in the germline V gene (reference sequence). Trimming pared 1 base from V and 4 bases from J, leaving 20 bases between. CDR3 length: 18 amino acids. The CDR3: CASSLEGRGRSGYNEQFF. DNA of the CDR3: TGTGCCAGCAGCTTAGAAGGTCGTGGGCGTAGCGGTTACAATGAGCAGTTCTTC.

The chain employs TRBV7-9 and TRBJ1-1; 7 nucleotides align to TRBD1. Per germline, CDR1 SEHNR and CDR2 FQNEAQ (reference sequence). The V gene end was trimmed by 5 bases and the J gene end by 7 bases; junction bases not matched to a gene: 16. CDR3 length: 16 amino acids. CDR3 in DNA: TGTGCCAGCAGCCCCGTATTTCGGACAGGCGGTTATGAAGCTTTCTTT. It codes for CASSPVFRTGGYEAFF.

The chain links TRBV30 to TRBJ2-7; 9 nucleotides match TRBD1. Trimming at V came to 8 bases and at J to 4 bases, leaving 9 bases not matched to a gene. The V gene's germline CDR1 is GTSNPN and CDR2 SVGIG (reference sequence). This CDR3 region has 13 residues. The CDR3 is CAGLRDRAYEQYF. CDR3 coding DNA: TGTGCCGGACTACGGGACAGGGCTTACGAGCAGTACTTC.

In its sample, this clone was seen a few times. The chain carries TRBV19 and TRBJ2-2; 12 bases are shared with TRBD2. Germline CDR1 is LNHDA and CDR2 is SQIVND (reference sequence). The CDR3 is 17 residues long. V lost 5 bases, J lost 6 bases, and 10 bases stayed unmatched. CDR3 region: CASSALAGGPRAGELFF. In DNA form, the CDR3 reads TGTGCCAGTAGTGCCCTAGCGGGAGGGCCCAGGGCCGGGGAGCTGTTTTTT.

The genes are TRBV6-4 and TRBJ2-3; D is uncertain. V lost 4 bases and J lost 0, with 5 bases in between. From germline, CDR1 is MRHNA and CDR2 SNTAGT. The CDR3 spans 13 residues. The CDR3: CASSVRSTDTQYF. The CDR3, as DNA: TGTGCCAGCAGTGTCCGTAGCACAGATACGCAGTATTTT.

This clone was found a few times. At the DNA level, this CDR3 is encoded by other sequences in the same sample as well. The V gene is TRBV6-5, the J gene TRBJ1-6; D not certain. This CDR3 has 12 residues. Trimming took off 6 bases at V and 4 bases at J, with 4 bases between the two ends. The germline V gene encodes CDR1 MNHEY and CDR2 SVGAGI. The CDR3 region is CASRQYNSPLHF. The DNA for the CDR3 is TGTGCCAGCAGACAGTATAATTCACCCCTCCACTTT.

A single count supports this clone. DNA for the CDR3: TGTGCCAGCACCTCTAGCGCCCCGAGGCGCACAGATACGCAGTATTTT. Its translation: CASTSSAPRRTDTQYF. The V and J genes are TRBV7-9 and TRBJ2-3, with a weak D call TRBD2 (6 bases). This CDR3 has 16 residues. Germline values: CDR1 SEHNR, CDR2 FQNEAQ (reference sequence). V was shortened by 7 bases and J by 1 base, with 18 bases between the two germline ends. The entire variable domain, with the rest obtained from reference TRBV7-9 and TRBJ2-3, is as follows: DTGVSQNPRHKITKRGQNVTFRCDPISEHNRLYWYRQTLGQGPEFLTYFQNEAQLEKSRLLSDRFSAERPKGSFSTLEIQRTEQGDSAMYLCASTSSAPRRTDTQYFGPGTRLTVL.

The rearrangement uses TRBV6-1 and TRBJ2-7, with 7 positions matching TRBD1. V was clipped by 1 base and J by 1 base; unmatched bases: 7. This CDR3 has 16 amino acids. Germline assignment: CDR1 MNHNS and CDR2 SASEGT. In DNA, the CDR3 is TGTGCCAGCAGTGAAGAAGGGGGCGTCTTTTCCTACGAGCAGTACTTC. The encoded protein is CASSEEGGVFSYEQYF.

The chain carries TRBV29-1 and TRBJ1-5; D remains ambiguous. The CDR3 runs 13 residues. Trimming pared 6 bases from V and 7 bases from J, leaving 16 bases between. Germline assignment: CDR1 SQVTM and CDR2 ANQGSEA. The CDR3 here is CSVGVSGSQPQHF. DNA of the CDR3: TGCAGCGTAGGAGTTTCCGGGTCACAGCCCCAGCATTTT. The whole variable domain, remainder taken from reference TRBV29-1 and TRBJ1-5, is SAVISQKPSRDICQRGTSLTIQCQVDSQVTMMFWYRQQPGQSLTLIATANQGSEATYESGFVIDKFPISRPNLTFSTLTVSNMSPEDSSIYLCSVGVSGSQPQHFGDGTRLSIL.

This clone was counted once. The chain uses TRBV5-4 and TRBJ2-1, with 7 bases fitting TRBD2. The germline CDR1 and CDR2 sequences are SGHNT and YYREEE (reference sequence). After removal of 1 base from V and 9 bases from J, the junction contained 1 base not matched to a gene. This CDR3 spans 12 amino acids. CDR3 residues: CASSLSGGEQFF. DNA of the CDR3: TGTGCCAGCAGCTTGTCGGGGGGTGAGCAGTTCTTC.